The 27 T cell receptor beta chains listed next were all sequenced from one sample in a study of blood T cell repertoires in COVID-19. Profiled with immunoSEQ multiplex PCR; TCRdb holds only in-frame clones, not every one. This sample has approximately 300,000 clones; 75% to 90% occur once, and the top ten carry over 4%. The sample comprised PBMCs or T cells enriched from blood (not recorded which). Receptors originate from a man aged 60-69 years who had recovered from COVID-19.

The CDR3 nucleotides read TGTGCCAGCAGCACCCCCGGGGGTAGCGCCACAGATACGCAGTATTTT. It translates to CASSTPGGSATDTQYF. V gene TRBV5-6 combines with J gene TRBJ2-3, with a possible D match to TRBD2 (6 bases). The CDR3 is 16 residues long. Germline values: CDR1 SGHDT, CDR2 YYEEEE. The germline V and J ends were trimmed by 4 bases and 2 bases, with 17 bases remaining between them.

The genes are TRBV11-2 and TRBJ1-4, with D hard to call. CDR1 is SGHAT, CDR2 FQNNGV, per germline. Trimming removed 2 bases at V and 8 bases at J, with 15 bases between. The CDR3 has 15 amino acids. CDR3 nucleotide sequence: TGTGCCAGCAGCTTATTCCCCCGATTGGGCGAAAAACTGTTTTTT. This gives the protein CASSLFPRLGEKLFF.

The V call is TRBV20-1, the J call TRBJ2-1; 7 bases are shared with TRBD1. In germline, CDR1 is DFQATT, CDR2 SNEGSKA (reference sequence). There are 11 residues in the CDR3. CDR3 residues: CSPRGTGVQFF. The CDR3 DNA sequence: TGCAGCCCCAGGGGGACCGGGGTGCAGTTCTTC.

J is TRBJ1-3 and V is TRBV5-8, with a tentative D call TRBD1 (6 bases). This CDR3 has 15 amino acids. CDR1 is SGHTS, CDR2 YDEGEE, per germline. V was cut by 6 bases and J by 0 bases, with 13 bases left in between. The CDR3 is CASNVDRISGNTIYF. The CDR3 DNA reads TGTGCCAGCAACGTGGACAGAATCTCTGGAAACACCATATATTTT. The variable domain in full, completed from reference TRBV5-8 and TRBJ1-3, reads EAGVTQSPTHLIKTRGQQATLRCSPISGHTSVYWYQQALGLGLQFLLWYDEGEERNRGNFPPRFSGRQFPNYSSELNVNALELEDSALYLCASNVDRISGNTIYFGEGSWLTVV.

This clone occurred once. V and J are TRBV3-1 (or the pseudogene TRBV3-2) and TRBJ1-1; 7 nucleotides align to TRBD1. The V gene end was trimmed by 3 bases and the J gene end by 10 bases; junction bases not matched to a gene: 5. The CDR3 has 12 amino acids. CDR1 and CDR2 from the germline V gene are LGHDT and YNNKEL (reference sequence). This CDR3 reads CASSHPQGGAFF. The CDR3 region has the DNA TGTGCCAGCAGCCACCCGCAGGGGGGAGCTTTCTTT.

The chain is built from TRBV5-4 and TRBJ2-7, with 7 bases aligning to TRBD1. Per germline, CDR1 SGHNT and CDR2 YYREEE (reference sequence). The CDR3 covers 15 residues. V shed 1 base and J 0 bases; nucleotides not matched to a gene: 4. The CDR3 loop is CASSLQGDFSYEQYF. CDR3 sequence (DNA): TGTGCCAGCAGCTTGCAGGGGGATTTCTCCTACGAGCAGTACTTC.

This sequence joins TRBV7-3 and TRBJ2-5, with D perhaps TRBD2 (6 bases). Per germline, CDR1 SGHTA and CDR2 FQGTGA. The ends were cut back, 5 bases at V and 6 bases at J, with 13 bases in the middle. CDR3 size: 13 residues. The CDR3 reads CASSPPGEQTQYF. CDR3 bases: TGTGCCAGCAGCCCCCCGGGGGAGCAGACCCAGTACTTC.

The chain is built from TRBV24-1 and TRBJ1-2, with D tentatively TRBD1 (6 bases). V was pared by 11 bases and J by 8 bases, with 20 bases between. The CDR3 is 13 amino acids. Germline V gives CDR1 KGHDR, CDR2 SFDVKD. CDR3: CANPAENREGYTF. As DNA, the CDR3 is TGTGCCAACCCCGCAGAAAACAGGGAGGGCTACACCTTC.

The chain is built from TRBV20-1 and TRBJ2-1, with TRBD2 matching over 7 bases. The CDR3 contains 16 residues. J gave up 0 bases and V 3 bases, and 8 bases lay outside the gene matches. The germline V gene has CDR1 DFQATT and CDR2 SNEGSKA (reference sequence). The CDR3 protein is CSASTASGISYNEQFF. The CDR3 nucleotides are TGCAGTGCTAGTACGGCTAGCGGTATCTCCTACAATGAGCAGTTCTTC.

This clone was detected only once. J is TRBJ2-1 and V is TRBV11-2, with 10 bases identical to TRBD2. There are 14 residues in the CDR3. Germline values: CDR1 SGHAT, CDR2 FQNNGV. The J segment lost 4 bases and the V segment lost 3 bases, leaving 0 bases of the junction unmatched. The CDR3 sequence is CASSLTSGYNEQFF. CDR3 nucleotide sequence: TGTGCCAGCAGCTTGACTAGCGGGTACAATGAGCAGTTCTTC.

The chain links TRBV6-6 to TRBJ2-1; 7 bases are shared with TRBD2. The CDR3 loop spans 14 amino acids. V dropped 1 base and J dropped 6; count of bases not matched to a gene: 3. CDR1 is MNHNY, CDR2 SVGAGI, per germline (reference sequence). CDR3 amino acids: CASSYLGLGNEQFF. CDR3 DNA sequence: TGTGCCAGCAGTTACTTAGGACTAGGCAATGAGCAGTTCTTC.

The rearrangement links TRBV7-9 to TRBJ1-1; TRBD1 might be the D (6 bases). Trimming removed 1 base from V and 4 bases from J, with 10 bases in between. CDR3 length: 14 amino acids. The germline gives CDR1 SEHNR, CDR2 FQNEAQ (reference sequence). CDR3 protein: CASSLVYRATEAFF. CDR3 DNA: TGTGCCAGCAGCTTAGTTTACAGGGCCACTGAAGCTTTCTTT.

This chain uses TRBV9 with TRBJ2-1; 11 bases match TRBD2. The CDR3 loop spans 17 amino acids. Germline values: CDR1 SGDLS, CDR2 YYNGEE. V trimming: 4 bases; J trimming: 2 bases; junction bases outside the gene matches: 8. CDR3 residues: CASSKELAGVPYNEQFF. The CDR3 DNA sequence: TGTGCCAGCAGCAAAGAACTAGCGGGAGTACCCTACAATGAGCAGTTCTTC.

The chain uses TRBV6-2 or TRBV6-3 and TRBJ2-1, with D uncertain. Per germline, CDR1 MNHEY and CDR2 SVGEGT. The CDR3 is made up of 12 amino acids. The germline V and J ends were trimmed by 6 bases and 4 bases, with 7 bases remaining between them. In nucleotides, the CDR3 is TGTGCCAGCAGCCCTCAGTACAATGAGCAGTTCTTC. Its protein product is CASSPQYNEQFF.

The chain combines TRBV11-2 with TRBJ2-7, with 8 bases identical to TRBD1. The length of the CDR3 is 16 residues. The junction had 5 bases not matched to a gene; V was cut back by 1 base and J by 0 bases. In germline, CDR1 is SGHAT, CDR2 FQNNGV. Here the CDR3 DNA reads TGTGCCAGCAGCTTAGTACCAGGGGGCGCCTCCTACGAGCAGTACTTC. The encoded protein is CASSLVPGGASYEQYF.

This chain connects TRBV5-1 to TRBJ1-5, with TRBD1 identical over 7 bases. Germline V gives CDR1 SGHRS, CDR2 YFSETQ. The CDR3 runs 13 residues. V shed 4 bases and J 6 bases; nucleotides not matched to a gene: 4. The CDR3 region has the DNA TGCGCCAGCAGCATGACAGGGAGTCAGCCCCAGCATTTT. Translated, it gives CASSMTGSQPQHF.

This chain connects TRBV7-6 to TRBJ1-4; D remains unclear. V was cut by 2 bases and J by 8 bases, with 15 bases left in between. The CDR3 spans 15 residues. CDR1 and CDR2 (germline): SGHVS, FNYEAQ. The CDR3 reads CASSLIQGAEEKLFF. CDR3 bases: TGTGCCAGCAGCTTAATTCAAGGTGCGGAAGAAAAACTGTTTTTT. Complete variable domain (other parts from reference TRBV7-6 and TRBJ1-4): GAGVSQSPRYKVTKRGQDVALRCDPISGHVSLYWYRQALGQGPEFLTYFNYEAQQDKSGLPNDRFSAERPEGSISTLTIQRTEQRDSAMYRCASSLIQGAEEKLFFGSGTQLSVL.

The rearrangement uses TRBV19 and TRBJ2-7, with D possibly TRBD1 on 5 matching bases. V dropped 3 bases and J dropped 1 base, with 13 bases sitting between them. Germline assignment: CDR1 LNHDA and CDR2 SQIVND (reference sequence). The CDR3 has 15 residues. CDR3: CASSMGGQQSYEQYF. CDR3 nucleotides: TGTGCCAGTAGTATGGGCGGACAACAATCCTACGAGCAGTACTTC.

The chain has TRBV7-9 and TRBJ2-4, with 12 bases aligning to TRBD2. V lost 8 bases, J lost 0 bases, and 14 bases stayed unmatched. This CDR3 is 19 amino acids long. The germline CDR1 and CDR2 sequences are SEHNR and FQNEAQ (reference sequence). The CDR3 protein is CASPTPGLAGTRAKNIQYF. DNA for the CDR3: TGTGCCAGCCCCACTCCCGGACTAGCGGGAACACGAGCCAAAAACATTCAGTACTTC.

For the CDR3, the DNA is TGTGCCAGCAAATCACGGGAGAGCTACGAGCAGTACTTC. Residues: CASKSRESYEQYF. The V and J genes are TRBV2 and TRBJ2-7, with a tentative D call TRBD2 (6 bases). Germline CDR1 SNHLY, CDR2 FYNNEI. V dropped 7 bases and J dropped 3 bases, with 13 bases sitting between them. The CDR3 contains 13 residues. The full variable domain, rest sourced from reference TRBV2 and TRBJ2-7, is EPEVTQTPSHQVTQMGQEVILRCVPISNHLYFYWYRQILGQKVEFLVSFYNNEISEKSEIFDDQFSVERPDGSNFTLKIRSTKLEDSAMYFCASKSRESYEQYFGPGTRLTVT.

Remarks on this clone: At the DNA level, this CDR3 is encoded by other sequences in the same sample as well. The chain links TRBV7-2 to TRBJ1-5; tentative D call: TRBD1 (6 bases). The CDR3 is 13 amino acids. V lost 6 bases and J lost 4, with 10 bases in between. The germline V gene has CDR1 SGHTA and CDR2 FQGNSA. The CDR3 DNA reads TGTGCCAGCAGTCCAGACAGGAATCAGCCCCAGCATTTT. Encoded protein: CASSPDRNQPQHF. The full variable domain, its missing parts supplied by reference TRBV7-2 and TRBJ1-5, is GAGVSQSPSNKVTEKGKDVELRCDPISGHTALYWYRQSLGQGLEFLIYFQGNSAPDKSGLPSDRFSAERTGGSVSTLTIQRTQQEDSAVYLCASSPDRNQPQHFGDGTRLSIL.

This clone has a handful of counts. The V call is TRBV3-1 (or the pseudogene TRBV3-2), the J call TRBJ1-1, with a weak D call TRBD1 (5 bases). The CDR3 sequence is 14 residues long. CDR1 is LGHDT, CDR2 YNNKEL, per germline (reference sequence). Between the trimmed V and J ends, which lost 2 bases and 1 base, there was a span of 8 bases. The CDR3 spells CASSQYGQNTEAFF. The CDR3 DNA reads as TGTGCCAGCAGCCAATATGGACAGAACACTGAAGCTTTCTTT.

V and J are TRBV28 and TRBJ1-2, with a possible D match to TRBD1 (6 bases). Trimming left V 8 bases short and J 9 bases short, with 19 bases between. Per the germline V gene, CDR1 is MDHEN and CDR2 is SYDVKM. This CDR3 has 13 amino acids. The CDR3 is CASARGASGRYTF. As DNA, the CDR3 is TGTGCCAGCGCGCGGGGGGCCTCGGGGCGCTACACCTTC.

This rearrangement joins TRBV4-2 to TRBJ2-7, with 7 positions matching TRBD1. In germline, CDR1 is LGHNA, CDR2 YNFKEQ. V was clipped by 0 bases and J by 6 bases; unmatched bases: 8. The CDR3 consists of 15 residues. CDR3 sequence reads: CASSQDGTVVLEQYF. The CDR3 region has the DNA TGTGCCAGCAGCCAAGATGGGACAGTAGTACTCGAGCAGTACTTC.

Remarks on this clone: Other DNA sequences within the sample encode an identical CDR3. The genes are TRBV5-1 and TRBJ2-7; D not resolved. Trimming stripped 0 bases from V and 4 bases from J, with 5 bases between. Germline lookup yields CDR1 SGHRS and CDR2 YFSETQ. This CDR3 region has 12 residues. CDR3 nucleotides: TGCGCCAGCAGCTTGGGCGGATACGAGCAGTACTTC. The encoded protein is CASSLGGYEQYF. Based on the CDR3 plus reference TRBV5-1 and TRBJ2-7, the full variable domain is KAGVTQTPRYLIKTRGQQVTLSCSPISGHRSVSWYQQTPGQGLQFLFEYFSETQRNKGNFPGRFSGRQFSNSRSEMNVSTLELGDSALYLCASSLGGYEQYFGPGTRLTVT.

The chain combines TRBV18 with TRBJ2-7; 8 bases fit TRBD1. The V and J ends lost 0 bases and 2 bases, in that order; junction bases with no gene match: 3. The CDR3 totals 15 residues. CDR1 KGHSH and CDR2 LQKENI come from the germline V gene. The CDR3: CASSPPRTGTYEQYF. CDR3 DNA: TGTGCCAGCTCACCACCGAGGACAGGGACCTACGAGCAGTACTTC.

There are a few counts of this clone. This chain joins TRBV19 and TRBJ1-2; D is unclear. This CDR3 is 15 amino acids long. From germline, CDR1 is LNHDA and CDR2 SQIVND (reference sequence). Trimming stripped 1 base from V and 4 bases from J, with 13 bases between. The CDR3 here is CASSIVPGDFYGYTF. CDR3 nucleotide sequence: TGTGCCAGTAGTATAGTCCCCGGGGATTTCTATGGCTACACCTTC.